This entry describes one T cell receptor (beta chain). Its antigen specificity is not known. No clone much larger than this one lies a single base away; base qualities are absent. The cohort comprised hundreds of healthy bone marrow donors. Cohort members were all nominally healthy when sampled, although unrecorded immune exposures were likely present. The donor tested CMV seronegative, placing the donor among the 350 to 400 seronegative members of the cohort. A peripheral blood sample was provided by each donor, and peripheral blood mononuclear cells were used for TCR beta sequencing. The Qiagen DNeasy Blood Extraction Kit was used to extract genomic DNA from the blood cell samples. This specimen comes from a study of cytomegalovirus exposure and HLA in healthy donors listed by TCRdb under 2017. The study in broad terms: An earlier analysis of roughly 610 of the donors reported approximately 280 Gb of sequence data and 95 million to 130 million unique TCR beta sequences obtained from about 179 million T cells. The number of donors typed differed by locus, with about 629-640 for A, B, C, DRB1 and DQB1, around 520 for DQA1, nearly 610 for DPA1, and some 440 for DPB1. Alongside the repertoire data, information on donor age, sex, ethnicity and CMV serostatus was compiled. Of the roughly 400 genotyped donors, about 80% fell in the genetic ancestry cluster associated with self-reported Caucasian donors. Genome-wide SNP genotypes for about 65% of the 666 donors were used in a later genetic analysis, which treated that subset as a discovery cohort. Because of strong linkage in the cohort, five DR-DQ haplotypes were treated as single units for association and clustering. A later analysis re-analyzed previously published TCR beta repertoires from about 730 donors and added high-resolution HLA genotyping to study TCR occurrence patterns. HLA typing covered class I and class II loci at four-digit resolution. In addition to the first cohort of 666 subjects, a separate validation cohort of around 110 different subjects was used. To predict cytomegalovirus infection status, the study brought together high-throughput TCR immunosequencing, statistical association of individual TCRs with disease status, and machine learning. Rather than using new phenotypic data, the later analysis identified candidate immune exposures from TCR beta sequences and from how often those sequences occurred across donors. The aim of the study was to test whether cataloging public T cell receptors could identify signatures of past pathogen exposure. To decide whether each TCR beta V gene segment behaved as functional or pseudogenic, an earlier analysis of over 500 of the donors relied on high-throughput TCR beta sequencing. Using immunosequencing, the study profiled T cell repertoires from 640 or so subjects and related those repertoires to cytomegalovirus serostatus. On average, roughly 200,000 unique TCR beta nucleotide sequences were sequenced per donor among a few hundred genotyped donors of the cohort, with 15% to 20% of those sequences being non-productive. About 320 gigabases of sequencing data and 78 million or so unique TCR sequences were included in an early release covering around 600 HLA-typed donors. Every discovery cohort repertoire had been produced on one sequencing platform. Paper-wide results and their limitations: The study gave a list of about 170 TCR beta chains associated with cytomegalovirus. While some public TCRs were present in many individuals, most TCR sequences turned up only very rarely across donors. According to a later analysis, parvovirus B19, influenza, CMV and Epstein-Barr virus appeared linked to several top co-occurrence clusters. Because some donors lacked HLA typing at each locus, the association tests relied only on the typed subset. Because counts were too low, approximately 18 rarely observed V segments, including chromosome 9 orphons, were excluded from the earlier analysis of a few hundred of the donors. Correlated functional status among segregating V segments might be attributable to linkage disequilibrium, but an unknown experimental factor could not be ruled out. Cytomegalovirus status was reported to be diagnosed by the classifier with high specificity and sensitivity in both the original and validation cohorts. A later analysis associated around 16,000 TCR beta sequences with specific HLA alleles at a false discovery rate of 0.05. In vitro tests confirmed that three of the cytomegalovirus-associated TCR beta chains recognize cytomegalovirus antigens. The 87-base-pair reads could not distinguish some IMGT-functional V segments, including TRBV6-2 and TRBV6-3, so those segments were excluded. When HLA alleles, especially DR and DQ, strongly co-occurred, attributing TCR associations to individual alleles was difficult. An earlier analysis of approximately 590 of the donors showed that most TCR beta V segments appeared in productive rearrangements either about 90% or about 30% of the time, which broadly matched IMGT annotations. Roughly uniform sequencing depth across donors was assumed in presence/absence analyses, although this assumption may not hold. The authors suggested that the approach could potentially be generalized to other disease states and immunological phenotypes. In a later genetic analysis, fewer N-insertions in productive TCRs were reported among donors in an Asian-associated ancestry cluster than the roughly 700-donor mean. A later analysis found that TCR association rates varied across HLA loci, with DRB1 alleles showing the most associated TCRs and HLA-C alleles the fewest. Only TCR beta chains were sequenced in this cohort, and the absence of alpha or paired-chain data limited detectable features. In a later analysis, HLA-associated TCR beta chains showed more clonal expansion and lower generation probabilities than non-associated chains that were equally common. The only immune exposure information available for the cohort was CMV serostatus. A further reported finding was that TCR beta sequences accurately predicted the HLA-A and HLA-B alleles for most subjects in the first cohort. The sequencing pipeline was judged likely to have produced a cluster of highly shared sequence variants as a technical artifact. Most CMV-associated TCR beta chains appeared to be HLA-restricted in a later analysis, and the HLA associations seemed to be driven largely by CMV exposure. In a later genetic analysis, a missense DCLRE1C variant was associated with V-gene and J-gene trimming of TCR beta chains, and the association was replicated in an independent cohort.

Libraries came from the immunoSEQ multiplex PCR assay. For the multiplex PCR, a mixture combining 60 forward primers for TCR Vbeta segments and 13 reverse primers for TCR Jbeta segments was used. The CDR3 region of rearranged TCR beta genes was amplified from genomic DNA with a multiplex PCR assay. On the Illumina HiSeq System, the amplified TCR beta libraries were sequenced as 87-base-pair reads. As for the authors' bioinformatics: Across the 700 or so repertoires, a later analysis counted 80 million or so unique TCR beta chains, roughly 11 million of which were shared by at least two donors. Raw reads were error-corrected and collapsed into unique sequences with a nearest-neighbor algorithm that merged closely related sequences to remove PCR and sequencing errors. V, D and J gene segments were assigned by aligning CDR3 sequences to IMGT reference sequences. For a sequence to be retained, a match of at least six nucleotides to both a V gene segment and a J gene segment was required. A rearrangement was called productive if the CDR3 had no stop codons and remained in frame with V and J, and every other rearrangement was called non-productive. CDR3 was defined by IMGT convention, running from the second conserved V-encoded cysteine to the conserved J-encoded phenylalanine. The earlier analysis of 587 of the donors excluded any sequence lacking an unambiguous match to a single V gene segment. In an earlier analysis of a few hundred of the donors, V segments were called functional above 56.7% productive rearrangements and were called segregating when the between-donor standard deviation exceeded 5%. A statistical classification framework was built for diagnosing cytomegalovirus status from the catalog of TCR beta chain sequences. In a later analysis, TCR nucleotide sequences were compared against IMGT/GENE-DB human TR gene sequences so that V and J genes could be assigned. Using the TCRdist pipeline, a later analysis assigned CDR3 sequences along with most-parsimonious VDJ recombination scenarios. A later analysis defined each TCR beta chain by its CDR3 amino acid sequence plus V-gene family, and excluded reads lacking a unique V-gene family. In a later analysis, approximately 640 highly shared, low-generation-probability nucleotide sequences were removed to address suspected cross-contamination and a sequencing artifact. A later analysis calculated a clonal expansion index for each public chain from normalized within-repertoire ranks of inferred template counts. Generation probabilities in a later analysis came from a VDJ recombination model fitted to out-of-frame rearrangements, and those results were checked against IGoR. Hypergeometric tests were used in a later analysis to score TCR-TCR, TCR-HLA and TCR-CMV co-occurrence, with a repertoire-size bias correction applied to the TCR pairs. A later analysis estimated false discovery rates by permuting HLA or CMV assignments 20 times. In a later analysis, co-occurring TCRs were grouped with DBSCAN, and TCRdist sequence similarity was added when clustering was performed within HLA-allele-positive subsets. Repertoires with fewer than 30,000 or more than 120,000 public chains were left out of co-occurrence clustering, as were about five repertoires with anomalous nucleotide sharing. The table comes from immuneACCESS by way of TCRdb, which keeps in-frame sequences with V and J called. Part of the clones is missing from these tables; in studies checked, under half for an unresolved V gene and the rest for unknown reasons. That table gives V, J and clone size, and the DNA gave D and trimming. The sample table contains 200,000 to 250,000 clones; only one count was recorded for approximately 90% of them. The top ten clones comprise over 0.95% of the sample.

For CDR1 and CDR2, the germline V gene lists SGHTA and FQGNSA. Trimming removed 0 bases from V and 1 base from J, leaving 15 bases between the germline ends. The CDR3 sequence holds 17 residues, the cysteine and phenylalanine included. The entry retains the CDR3 DNA only, 51 bases that are in frame from base 1. Sequencing was performed on PBMCs. The V and J segments used are TRBV7-2 and TRBJ1-1, with the identity of the D gene unclear. The clonotype comes from a woman aged 18-29 years in good health and CMV-seronegative. The CDR3 in this case is CASSLAMRRRENTEAFF. The bases are TGTGCCAGCAGCTTAGCAATGAGGCGTCGGGAGAACACTGAAGCTTTCTTT.